This T cell receptor beta chain derives from a study of OX40 agonist ivuxolimab in advanced cancers. Study-level background: Patients were treated with ivuxolimab, an agonistic anti-OX40 (CD134) antibody.

General observations from the study: Researchers report that CD8+ T cells had, on average, more expanded clones than CD4+. At doses 0.1 to 3.0 mg/kg, CD4+ and CD8+ clones expanded.

The timepoints at which blood was sampled were baseline, cycle 4 day 1, and cycle 7 day 1. Profiled with immunoSEQ multiplex PCR; TCRdb holds only in-frame clones, not every one. The profile covers 20,000 to 30,000 clones, with around 80% appearing a single time and about 8.9% taken by the ten largest. A note on this clone: The target antigen is unknown.

This CDR3 is 14 amino acids long. The germline gives CDR1 MNHEY, CDR2 SMNVEV (reference sequence). Deletions cut 5 bases from V and 5 bases from J, with 16 bases between. The rearrangement links TRBV27 to TRBJ2-7; weak D call: TRBD2 (6 bases). The sequencing used CD4+ or CD8+ T cells sorted from blood, collected in a trial of the OX40 agonist ivuxolimab. This clonotype originated in an adult with an advanced solid tumor such as melanoma, head and neck, liver or kidney cancer. CDR3 loop: CASSLRLDPNEQYF. The CDR3 DNA sequence: TGTGCCAGCAGTCTCCGACTAGACCCCAACGAGCAGTACTTC.